This TCR beta chain appears in the sequencing data of a study of cytomegalovirus exposure and HLA in healthy donors. General study results and limits: Association of a missense DCLRE1C variant with TCR beta V- and J-gene trimming was reported in a later analysis. The study labeled 164 TCR beta chains cytomegalovirus-associated.

CDR3 size: 16 residues. V shed 6 bases and J shed 7 bases, with 21 bases lying between them. The germline CDR1 and CDR2 sequences are MNHNY and SVGAGI (reference sequence). Many counts were recorded for this clone. Its specificity is unknown. With 60 Vbeta and 13 Jbeta primers, the PCR was carried out. TCRdb's copy holds only in-frame clones and misses some; the assay was immunoSEQ multiplex PCR. The sample holds about 99,000 clones, roughly a tenth seen once. The specimen sequenced was PBMCs. The sequence was obtained from a man aged 35 to 55 in good health and CMV-seropositive. The chain uses TRBV6-6 and TRBJ2-2, with a possible D match to TRBD2 (7 bases). CDR3 nucleotide sequence: TGTGCCAGCAGGATTCTCTCGGGGGGCAGGGGCGGGGAGCTGTTTTTT. Translated: CASRILSGGRGGELFF.